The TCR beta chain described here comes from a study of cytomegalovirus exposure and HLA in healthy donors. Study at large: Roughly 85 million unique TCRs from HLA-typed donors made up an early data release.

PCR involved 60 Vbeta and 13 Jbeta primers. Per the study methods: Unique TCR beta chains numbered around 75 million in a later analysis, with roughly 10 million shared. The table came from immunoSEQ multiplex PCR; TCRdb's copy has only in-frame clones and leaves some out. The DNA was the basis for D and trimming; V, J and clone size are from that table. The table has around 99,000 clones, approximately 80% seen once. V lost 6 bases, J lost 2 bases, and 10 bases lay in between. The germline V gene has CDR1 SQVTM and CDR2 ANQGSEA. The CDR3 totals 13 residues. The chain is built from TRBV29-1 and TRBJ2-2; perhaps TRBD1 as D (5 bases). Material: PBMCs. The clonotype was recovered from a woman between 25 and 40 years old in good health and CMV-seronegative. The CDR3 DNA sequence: TGCAGCGTCCTAGGACACAACACCGGGGAGCTGTTTTTT. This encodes CSVLGHNTGELFF.